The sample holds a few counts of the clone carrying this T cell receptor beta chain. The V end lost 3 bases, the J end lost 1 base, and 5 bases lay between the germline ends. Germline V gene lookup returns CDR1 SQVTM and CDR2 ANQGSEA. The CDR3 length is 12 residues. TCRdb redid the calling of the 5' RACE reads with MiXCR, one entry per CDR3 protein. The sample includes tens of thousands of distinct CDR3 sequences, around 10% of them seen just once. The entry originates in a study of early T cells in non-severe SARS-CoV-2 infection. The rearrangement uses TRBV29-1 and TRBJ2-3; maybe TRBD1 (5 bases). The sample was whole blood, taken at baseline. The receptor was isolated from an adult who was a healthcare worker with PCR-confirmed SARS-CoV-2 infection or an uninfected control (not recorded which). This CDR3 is CSVDRGTDTQYF. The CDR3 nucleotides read TGCAGCGTTGACAGGGGCACAGATACGCAGTATTTT.